This T cell receptor (beta chain) was found in a study of siplizumab effects on memory and regulatory T cells. Sequencing was performed with immunoSEQ multiplex PCR; in TCRdb, only in-frame clones are kept and a portion is missing. The sample yields around 100,000 clones, 94% seen once. This CDR3 comprises 15 residues. Per germline, CDR1 SGHDT and CDR2 YYEEEE. The germline V and J ends were trimmed by 5 bases and 5 bases, with 17 bases remaining between them. The sequencing input was Tregs sorted from blood. This clonotype was sampled from a human donor in good health. The chain couples TRBV5-6 to TRBJ2-1, with D uncertain. CDR3 nucleotide sequence: TGTGCCAGCAGTCAATCAGAAGTGTGGAACAATGAGCAGTTCTTC. Its protein is CASSQSEVWNNEQFF.